Detailed here is one T cell receptor (beta chain). This receptor's antigen is unknown. There are no base qualities to consult, and no much larger clone falls within one base. TCRbeta CDR3 regions were amplified from genomic DNA by means of the immunoSEQ Assay, a bias-controlled multiplex PCR. The authors' analysis ran thus. Within the assay, amplification of reference gene primers was used to estimate how many nucleated cells each sample contained. To quantify the absolute abundance of each unique TCRbeta CDR3 rearrangement, sequence reads were collapsed and filtered. Productive Simpson clonality was computed per sample as the square root of Simpson's diversity index over productive rearrangements. The clones in this table, taken by TCRdb from immuneACCESS, are in-frame only. Not every clone is retained; where verified, under half of the shortfall comes from an unresolved V gene, and the cause of the rest is unknown. Clone size and V and J calls were adopted from that table, with D and trimming inferred from the DNA. This sample lists approximately 400,000 clones; roughly nine tenths were detected once. The top ten clonotypes cover just over 0.85% of the sample.

In the prospective study, participants were about 18 to 89 years old, resided in approximately 22 geographic areas of the United States, and were enrolled through a virtual design. To assign participants to cohorts, the prospective study relied on clinical history that participants themselves reported in a screening survey and a study questionnaire. Exposed participants had been in contact, within 2 weeks of entering the study, with a person who had a PCR-confirmed or clinician-diagnosed case of COVID-19. Each participant in the prospective study had whole blood, serum and a nasopharyngeal or oropharyngeal swab collected by mobile phlebotomists. Additional blood draws and questionnaires over an approximately two-month period could optionally be provided by prospective study participants. Before DNA extraction, prospective study blood samples were shipped either frozen or at room temperature. The data belong to a study of blood T cell repertoires in COVID-19 (dated by TCRdb to the early 2020s). At the level of the whole study: The collaborator samples originated in the United States, Italy and Spain and spanned the acute and convalescent phases of COVID-19. The material from the prospective study consisted of cDNA or gDNA derived from T cells, B-cell-depleted T cells, or PBMCs. The sample metadata nearly always contained a de-identified subject ID, COVID-19 status, age in years and sex. Where available, HLA class I and class II types were obtained from metadata supplied by the sample provider rather than from assay-based typing. The samples were drawn from the first 160 participants of the ongoing ImmuneRACE study and from 1,254 subjects provided by 6 global collaborators. The repertoires were released in a freely available public database meant as a resource for research on the immune response to SARS-CoV-2. The dataset comprised deeply sampled blood TCRbeta repertoires from subjects exposed to, actively infected with, or recovered from COVID-19.

From the germline V gene, CDR1 is MGHDK and CDR2 is SYGVNS. At the junction V is shortened by 7 bases and J by 4 bases; bases outside the gene matches: 5. Including the terminal cysteine and phenylalanine, the CDR3 comprises 13 residues. Left in the record is the CDR3 DNA by itself, 39 bases read in frame from the first base. The paper as a whole reports these results and caveats: The quantity of clinical and demographic metadata differed by source and by participant and was supplied without curation.

The TCR originated in a woman in her thirties or forties who had been exposed to COVID-19. Sample: PBMCs or T cells enriched from blood (not recorded which). The rearrangement joined TRBV25-1 to TRBJ2-7, and 9 junctional nucleotides match TRBD1. The sequence in DNA is TGTGCCAGCAAGCGGACAGGGGTATACGAGCAGTACTTC. Its protein is CASKRTGVYEQYF.